This T cell receptor beta chain originates from a study of blood T cell dynamics during melanoma immunotherapy (dated by TCRdb to the early 2020s). With respect to the entire study: Patients had metastatic melanoma and received first-line pembrolizumab or nivolumab plus ipilimumab as standard of care in the United Kingdom. To find early correlates of response, peripheral T cell receptor repertoires were profiled in metastatic melanoma patients before and after one cycle of checkpoint inhibitor therapy. Consecutive patients formed a training cohort, and a further independent group of patients from the same centre was pooled into an external validation set. The full study reports these points: The relatively small sample size was acknowledged as a potential limitation on generalization of the results. The study was unable to establish whether the T cell clones driving the repertoire changes were melanoma-specific or instead reflected general immune activation. Patients who later achieved disease control showed a bifurcated PBMC repertoire reorganization at W3, with increased clonality or increased diversity, unlike progressors.

Concerning this clone itself: No antigen is known for it. The sample holds no much larger clone one base away, and base qualities are not on file.

Every bulk PBMC sample was loaded with the same fixed amount of around 400 ng of DNA. TCR beta CDR3 sequences were amplified from genomic DNA using the immunoSEQ TCRb Assay kit according to manufacturer instructions. The KAPA Library Quantification Kit for Illumina platforms was used to quantify pooled libraries by qPCR. Sequencing of the pooled libraries was done on an Illumina NextSeq 500, with clustering at about 0.55-1.2 pM. In the original analysis: TCR data were analyzed using immunoSEQ ANALYZER and the R LymphoSeq package. A rearrangement efficiency score was calculated as productive divided by the sum of productive and non-productive CDR3 sequences. Clonality was assessed using the Gini coefficient and diversity using the Renyi index at alpha=1, with pairwise comparisons between timepoints within each patient. In LymphoSeq, clonal relatedness was computed with an edit distance of 3 and repertoire similarity was computed with the Bhattacharyya coefficient. Linear discriminant analysis on week-3 changes in clonality and diversity was built with the R MASS and caret packages to classify response. Drawn from immuneACCESS, this table holds only the in-frame rearrangements with V and J called that TCRdb kept. Clones are partly lost; checked studies trace under half to an unresolved V gene and leave the rest unexplained. V and J calls and clone size come straight from that table; D and trimming were deduced from the DNA. This sample lists 8,500 to 11,000 clones; 70% to 90% were detected once. The ten largest clones capture about 4.1% of the sample.

Trimmed from V: 6 bases; trimmed from J: 5 bases; junction bases lacking a gene match: 10. The germline V gene supplies CDR1 MDHEN and CDR2 SYDVKM. The CDR3 spans 15 residues, from the cysteine through the phenylalanine. Solely the CDR3 DNA is kept, with 45 bases framed from the first base. The time point label, as the study defines it: week 3, after first cycle of checkpoint inhibitor. Blood samples were taken before treatment (T0) and at week 3 (W3), following the first cycle of checkpoint blockade. Except for a couple of patients with rapid clinical progression, response was assessed 12 weeks after the first infusion by RECIST 1.1; disease control meant complete response, partial response or stable disease. Patients were not eligible if they had prior systemic cancer treatment, concomitant immunosuppressant therapy or synchronous other active malignancies. Both bulk PBMC and plasma cell-free DNA were sequenced for TCR beta so that circulating cells and T cell turnover could be tracked. PBMC were isolated from blood with Lymphoprep and SepMate tubes, followed by red cell lysis. QIAamp DNA Blood Mini kits were used to extract DNA from both PBMC and sorted T cell subsets.

The V and J segments used are TRBV28 and TRBJ2-7; 10 bases in the junction line up with TRBD2. The clonotype originates from a human donor with melanoma. The sequencing here drew on blood, taken from a patient treated with checkpoint blockade. The CDR3 reads CASSYISGRYNEQYF. Read as DNA, the sequence is TGTGCCAGCAGCTATATTAGCGGGAGGTATAACGAGCAGTACTTC.